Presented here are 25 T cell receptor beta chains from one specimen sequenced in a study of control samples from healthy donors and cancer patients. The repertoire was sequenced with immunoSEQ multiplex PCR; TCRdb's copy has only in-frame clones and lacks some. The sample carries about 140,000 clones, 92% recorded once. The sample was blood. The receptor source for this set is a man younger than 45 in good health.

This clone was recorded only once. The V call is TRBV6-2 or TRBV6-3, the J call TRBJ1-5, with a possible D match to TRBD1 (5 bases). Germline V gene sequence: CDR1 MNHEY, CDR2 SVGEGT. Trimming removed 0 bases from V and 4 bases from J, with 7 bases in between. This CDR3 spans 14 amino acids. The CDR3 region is CASSYSSGNQPQHF. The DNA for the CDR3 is TGTGCCAGCAGTTACTCGTCAGGGAATCAGCCCCAGCATTTT.

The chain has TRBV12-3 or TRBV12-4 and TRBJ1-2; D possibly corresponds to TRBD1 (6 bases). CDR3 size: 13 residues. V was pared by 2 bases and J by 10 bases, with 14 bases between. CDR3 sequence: CASSLRGALNYTF. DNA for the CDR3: TGTGCCAGCAGTTTAAGGGGGGCTCTCAACTACACCTTC.

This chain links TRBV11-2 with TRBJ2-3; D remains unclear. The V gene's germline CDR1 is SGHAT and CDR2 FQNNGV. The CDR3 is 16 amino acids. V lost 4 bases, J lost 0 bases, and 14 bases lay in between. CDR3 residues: CASSWSSGASTDTQYF. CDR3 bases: TGTGCCAGCAGCTGGTCGTCAGGTGCTAGCACAGATACGCAGTATTTT.

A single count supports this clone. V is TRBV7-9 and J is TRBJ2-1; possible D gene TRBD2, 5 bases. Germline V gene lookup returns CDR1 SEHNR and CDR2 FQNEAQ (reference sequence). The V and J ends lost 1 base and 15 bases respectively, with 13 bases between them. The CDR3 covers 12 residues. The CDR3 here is CASSLVRRSRFF. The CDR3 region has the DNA TGTGCCAGCAGCTTAGTTCGGAGGAGTCGGTTCTTC. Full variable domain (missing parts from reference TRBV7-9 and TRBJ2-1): DTGVSQNPRHKITKRGQNVTFRCDPISEHNRLYWYRQTLGQGPEFLTYFQNEAQLEKSRLLSDRFSAERPKGSFSTLEIQRTEQGDSAMYLCASSLVRRSRFFGPGTRLTVL.

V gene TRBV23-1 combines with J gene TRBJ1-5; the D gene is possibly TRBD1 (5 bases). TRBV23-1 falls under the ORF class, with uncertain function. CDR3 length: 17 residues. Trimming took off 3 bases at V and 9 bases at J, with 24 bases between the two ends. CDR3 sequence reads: CASSHPGGGNVYGPQHF. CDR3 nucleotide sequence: TGCGCCAGCAGTCATCCCGGCGGGGGGAATGTTTACGGGCCCCAGCATTTT.

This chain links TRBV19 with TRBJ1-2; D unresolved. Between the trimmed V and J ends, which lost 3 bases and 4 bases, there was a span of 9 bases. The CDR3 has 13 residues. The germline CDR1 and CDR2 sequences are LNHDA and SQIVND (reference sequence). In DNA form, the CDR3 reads TGTGCCAGTAGTATGAACAGACTCTATGGCTACACCTTC. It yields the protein CASSMNRLYGYTF.

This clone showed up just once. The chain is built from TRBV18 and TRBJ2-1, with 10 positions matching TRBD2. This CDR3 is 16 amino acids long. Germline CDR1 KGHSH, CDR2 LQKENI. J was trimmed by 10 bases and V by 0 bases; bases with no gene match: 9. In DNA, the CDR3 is TGTGCCAGCTCACCACCGGACTCAGCGGGAGGGTTAGAGCAGTTCTTC. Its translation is CASSPPDSAGGLEQFF.

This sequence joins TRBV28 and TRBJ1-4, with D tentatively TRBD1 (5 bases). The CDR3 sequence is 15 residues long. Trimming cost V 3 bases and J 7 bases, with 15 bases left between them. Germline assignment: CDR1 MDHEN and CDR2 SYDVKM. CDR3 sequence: CASSFLAQGIEKLFF. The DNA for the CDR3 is TGTGCCAGCAGTTTTTTGGCGCAGGGAATTGAAAAACTGTTTTTT.

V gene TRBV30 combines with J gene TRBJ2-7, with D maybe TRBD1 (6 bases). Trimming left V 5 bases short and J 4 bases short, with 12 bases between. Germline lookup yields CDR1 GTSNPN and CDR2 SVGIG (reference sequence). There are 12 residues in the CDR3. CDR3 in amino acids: CAWEGGAYEQYF. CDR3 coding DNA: TGTGCCTGGGAAGGGGGTGCATACGAGCAGTACTTC.

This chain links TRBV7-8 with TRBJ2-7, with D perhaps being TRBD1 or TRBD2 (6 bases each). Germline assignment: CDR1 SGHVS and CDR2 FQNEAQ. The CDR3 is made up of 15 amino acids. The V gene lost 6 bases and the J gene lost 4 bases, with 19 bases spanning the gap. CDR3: CASSPVGGRIYEQYF. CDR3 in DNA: TGTGCCAGCAGTCCGGTAGGGGGGAGAATATACGAGCAGTACTTC.

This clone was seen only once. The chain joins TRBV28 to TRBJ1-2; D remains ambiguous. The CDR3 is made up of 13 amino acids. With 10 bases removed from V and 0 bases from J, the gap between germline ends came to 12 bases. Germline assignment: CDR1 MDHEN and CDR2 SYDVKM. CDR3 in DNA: TGTGCCACCGGGATTGCGACTAACTATGGCTACACCTTC. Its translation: CATGIATNYGYTF.

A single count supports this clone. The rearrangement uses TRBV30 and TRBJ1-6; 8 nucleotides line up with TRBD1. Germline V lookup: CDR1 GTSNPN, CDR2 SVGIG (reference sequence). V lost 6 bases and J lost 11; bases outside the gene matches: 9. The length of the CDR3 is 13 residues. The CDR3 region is CACTAQGGAPLHF. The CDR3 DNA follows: TGTGCCTGCACTGCACAGGGGGGAGCACCCCTCCACTTT.

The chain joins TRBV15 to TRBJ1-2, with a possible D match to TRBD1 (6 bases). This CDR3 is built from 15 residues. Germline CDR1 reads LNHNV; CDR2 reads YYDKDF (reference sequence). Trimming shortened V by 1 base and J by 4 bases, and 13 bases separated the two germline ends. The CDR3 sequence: CATSRGRDTVYGYTF. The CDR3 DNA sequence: TGTGCCACCAGCAGAGGTCGGGACACAGTCTATGGCTACACCTTC.

CDR3 nucleotides: TGCGCCAGCAGCCGGGACTTTTTCAGCTCCTACGAGCAGTACTTC. Protein: CASSRDFFSSYEQYF. The chain combines TRBV5-1 with TRBJ2-7, with D tentatively TRBD2 (6 bases). V was pared by 4 bases and J by 0 bases, with 14 bases between. CDR1 is SGHRS, CDR2 YFSETQ, per germline. This CDR3 is built from 15 residues.

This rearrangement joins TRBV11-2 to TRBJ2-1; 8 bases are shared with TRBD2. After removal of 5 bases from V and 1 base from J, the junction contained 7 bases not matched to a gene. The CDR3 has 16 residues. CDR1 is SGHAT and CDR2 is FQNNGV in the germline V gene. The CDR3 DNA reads TGTGCCAGCAGCATGGCCGGGACTAGGTCCTACAATGAGCAGTTCTTC. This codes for CASSMAGTRSYNEQFF.

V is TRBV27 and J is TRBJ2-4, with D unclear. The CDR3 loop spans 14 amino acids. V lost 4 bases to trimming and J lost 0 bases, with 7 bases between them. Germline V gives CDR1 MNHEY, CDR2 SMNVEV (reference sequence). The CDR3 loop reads CASSSTLAKNIQYF. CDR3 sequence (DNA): TGTGCCAGCAGTTCTACTCTAGCCAAAAACATTCAGTACTTC.

The CDR3 is CASSEDQGALQPQHF. CDR3 DNA sequence: TGTGCCAGCAGTGAAGACCAGGGGGCCCTTCAGCCCCAGCATTTT. This chain joins TRBV6-1 and TRBJ1-5, with TRBD1 matching over 8 bases. V shed 1 base, J shed 6 bases, and the junction held 5 bases outside the gene matches. The CDR3 sequence is 15 residues long. The V gene's germline CDR1 is MNHNS and CDR2 SASEGT.

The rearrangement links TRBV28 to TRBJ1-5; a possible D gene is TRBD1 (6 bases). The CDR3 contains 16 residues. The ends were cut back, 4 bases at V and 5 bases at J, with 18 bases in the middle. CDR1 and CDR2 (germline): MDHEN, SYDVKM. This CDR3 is CASSSVGRGPHQPQHF. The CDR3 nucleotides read TGTGCCAGCAGTTCGGTAGGCAGGGGCCCCCATCAGCCCCAGCATTTT. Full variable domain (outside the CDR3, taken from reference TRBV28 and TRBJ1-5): DVKVTQSSRYLVKRTGEKVFLECVQDMDHENMFWYRQDPGLGLRLIYFSYDVKMKEKGDIPEGYSVSREKKERFSLILESASTNQTSMYLCASSSVGRGPHQPQHFGDGTRLSIL.

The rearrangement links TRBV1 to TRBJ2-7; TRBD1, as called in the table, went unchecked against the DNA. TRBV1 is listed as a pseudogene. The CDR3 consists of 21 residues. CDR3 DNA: TGCACCAGCAGCCAAGACGACCCGGACATTCTTCCCCCTCGTCTTTTCCACGAGCAGTACTTC. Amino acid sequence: CTSSQDDPDILPPRLFHEQYF.

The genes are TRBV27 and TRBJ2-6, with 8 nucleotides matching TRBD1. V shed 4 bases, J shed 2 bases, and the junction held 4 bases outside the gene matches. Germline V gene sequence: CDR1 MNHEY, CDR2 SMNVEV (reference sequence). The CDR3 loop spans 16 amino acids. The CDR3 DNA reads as TGTGCCAGCAGTTCTGTACAGGGGGCTGGGGCCAACGTCCTGACTTTC. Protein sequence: CASSSVQGAGANVLTF.

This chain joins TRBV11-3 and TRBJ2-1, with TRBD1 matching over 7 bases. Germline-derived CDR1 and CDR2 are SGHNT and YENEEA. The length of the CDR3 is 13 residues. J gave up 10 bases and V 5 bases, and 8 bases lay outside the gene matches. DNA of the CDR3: TGTGCCAGCAGCGCCGCCGGGACAGAAGAGCAGTTCTTC. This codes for CASSAAGTEEQFF.

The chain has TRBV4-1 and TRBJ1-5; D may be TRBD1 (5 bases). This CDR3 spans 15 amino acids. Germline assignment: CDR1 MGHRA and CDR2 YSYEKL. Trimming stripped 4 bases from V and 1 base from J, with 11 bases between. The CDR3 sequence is CASSPTRGSNQPQHF. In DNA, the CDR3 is TGCGCCAGCAGCCCTACCCGGGGCAGCAATCAGCCCCAGCATTTT.

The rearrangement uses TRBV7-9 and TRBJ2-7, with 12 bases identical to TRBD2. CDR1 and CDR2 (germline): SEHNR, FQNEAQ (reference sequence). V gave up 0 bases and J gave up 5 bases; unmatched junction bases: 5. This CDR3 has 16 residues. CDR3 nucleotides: TGTGCCAGCAGCTTAGCTCGGGCTAGCGGGAGGGACGAGCAGTACTTC. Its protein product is CASSLARASGRDEQYF.

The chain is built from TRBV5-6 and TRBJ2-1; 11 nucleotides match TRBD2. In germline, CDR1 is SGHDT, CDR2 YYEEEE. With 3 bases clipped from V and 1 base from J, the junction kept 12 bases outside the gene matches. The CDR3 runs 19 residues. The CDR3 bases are TGTGCCAGCAGCTCTATTAGCGGGAGGGATCAACGATCCTACAATGAGCAGTTCTTC. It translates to CASSSISGRDQRSYNEQFF.

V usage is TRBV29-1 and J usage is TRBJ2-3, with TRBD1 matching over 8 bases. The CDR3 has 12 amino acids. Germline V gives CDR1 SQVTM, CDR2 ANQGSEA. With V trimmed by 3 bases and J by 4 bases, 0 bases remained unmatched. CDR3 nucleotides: TGCAGCGTTGAGACAGGGGCAGATACGCAGTATTTT. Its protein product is CSVETGADTQYF.